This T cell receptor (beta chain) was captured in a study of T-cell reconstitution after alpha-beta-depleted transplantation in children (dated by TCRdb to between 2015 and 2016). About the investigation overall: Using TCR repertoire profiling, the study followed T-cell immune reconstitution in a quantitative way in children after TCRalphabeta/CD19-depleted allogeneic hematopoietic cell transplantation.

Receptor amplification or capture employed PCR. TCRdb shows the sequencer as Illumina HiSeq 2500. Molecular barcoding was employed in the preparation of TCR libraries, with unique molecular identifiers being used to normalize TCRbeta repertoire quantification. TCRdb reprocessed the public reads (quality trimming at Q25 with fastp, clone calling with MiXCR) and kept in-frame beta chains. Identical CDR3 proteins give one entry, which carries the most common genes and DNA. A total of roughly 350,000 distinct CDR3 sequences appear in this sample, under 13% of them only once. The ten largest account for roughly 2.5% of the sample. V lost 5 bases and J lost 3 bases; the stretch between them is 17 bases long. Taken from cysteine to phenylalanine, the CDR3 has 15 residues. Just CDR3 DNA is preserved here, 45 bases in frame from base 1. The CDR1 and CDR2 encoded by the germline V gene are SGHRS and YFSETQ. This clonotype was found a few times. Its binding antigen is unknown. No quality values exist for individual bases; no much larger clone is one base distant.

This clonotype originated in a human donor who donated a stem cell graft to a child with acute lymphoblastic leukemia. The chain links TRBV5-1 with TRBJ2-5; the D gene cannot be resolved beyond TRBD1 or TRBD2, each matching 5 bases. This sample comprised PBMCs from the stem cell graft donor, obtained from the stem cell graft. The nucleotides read TGCGCCAGCAGGAATCTGGGACGGGAAGAAGAGACCCAGTACTTC. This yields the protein CASRNLGREEETQYF.